This TCR beta chain was recorded in a study of response to subunit inactivated influenza vaccine. TCRdb redid the calling of the RT-PCR reads with MiXCR, one entry per CDR3 protein. The repertoire holds about 540,000 distinct CDR3 sequences, roughly a quarter seen once, with 2.5% to 3.5% in the top ten. This CDR3 comprises 15 residues. The J segment lost 2 bases and the V segment lost 2 bases, leaving 4 bases of the junction unmatched. Germline assignment: CDR1 MNHEY and CDR2 SVGAGI. This clonotype was detected only a few times. The data also belong to a second study, concerning T cells expressing NK-cell markers. That publication notes: With UMIs, 5'RACE template switching was used to make TCR beta cDNA. In several experiments, sorting was restricted to alpha-beta TCR T cells by an anti-gamma-delta TCR antibody. As a fraction of CD8+ T cells, dominant NKG2C+ clonotypes reached roughly 1.0-7.5% in six donors. The leading position in the CD3+CD56-NKG2C+ fraction of a handful of donors also went to these clonotypes.

Sequences were derived from CD4+ T cells sorted from PBMCs, sampled 11 to 12 days after vaccination. The chain carries TRBV6-5 and TRBJ2-7; 9 bases fit TRBD2. The clonotype comes from a middle-aged man who received an inactivated influenza vaccine. The CDR3 DNA follows: TGTGCCAGCAGTTACGGTTCTAGCGGGGCCTACGAGCAGTACTTC. It yields the protein CASSYGSSGAYEQYF.